The source of this TCR beta chain is a study of spatial heterogeneity in lung cancer. Background on the study: A module score for T cells, taken from matched bulk RNA-seq, correlated strongly with TCR transcript counts in tumor regions. Whole-study findings and limits: Intratumoral expanded alpha and beta TCR counts were found to track tumor mutation counts.

Individual TCR cDNA molecules each bore their own unique molecular identifier. One entry per CDR3 protein results from TCRdb running MiXCR on the 5' RACE reads. The sample carries about 14,000 distinct CDR3 sequences, approximately 4.5% recorded once. Many counts were recorded for this clonotype. What it binds is not known. This beta chain slipped into a library made for alpha chains as a stray read, so its size is not meaningful. V lost 2 bases to trimming and J lost 4 bases, with 9 bases between them. This CDR3 contains 15 residues. Germline V gene data show CDR1 as MDHEN and CDR2 as SYDVKM. Noted time point: sample taken at primary tumor resection.

V gene TRBV28 combines with J gene TRBJ1-6, with no clear D. The clonotype originates from a female donor with early-stage non-small cell lung cancer. The specimen was lung tumor tissue, collected at surgery. The CDR3, as DNA: TGTGCCAGCAGTTTAACGGCAGCTTATAATTCACCCCTCCACTTT. Amino acids: CASSLTAAYNSPLHF.